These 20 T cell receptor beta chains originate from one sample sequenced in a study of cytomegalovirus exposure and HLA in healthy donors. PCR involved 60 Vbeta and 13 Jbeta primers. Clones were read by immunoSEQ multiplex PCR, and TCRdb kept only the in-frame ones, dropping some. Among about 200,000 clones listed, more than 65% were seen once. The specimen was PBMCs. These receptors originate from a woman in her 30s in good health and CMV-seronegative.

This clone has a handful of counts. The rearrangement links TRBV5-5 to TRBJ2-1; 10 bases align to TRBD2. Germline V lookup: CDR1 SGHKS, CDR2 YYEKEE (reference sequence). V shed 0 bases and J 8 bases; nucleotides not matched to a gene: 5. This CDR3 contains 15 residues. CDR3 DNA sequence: TGTGCCAGCAGCTTGGTTCTAGCGGGAGCCGATGAGCAGTTCTTC. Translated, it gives CASSLVLAGADEQFF.

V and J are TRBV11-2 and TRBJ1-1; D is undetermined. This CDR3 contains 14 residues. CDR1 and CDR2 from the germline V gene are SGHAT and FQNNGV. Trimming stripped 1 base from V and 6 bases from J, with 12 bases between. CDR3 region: CASSLGSVGAEAFF. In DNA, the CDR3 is TGTGCCAGCAGCTTAGGTTCCGTCGGGGCTGAAGCTTTCTTT. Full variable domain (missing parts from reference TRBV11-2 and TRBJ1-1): EAGVAQSPRYKIIEKRQSVAFWCNPISGHATLYWYQQILGQGPKLLIQFQNNGVVDDSQLPKDRFSAERLKGVDSTLKIQPAKLEDSAVYLCASSLGSVGAEAFFGQGTRLTVV.

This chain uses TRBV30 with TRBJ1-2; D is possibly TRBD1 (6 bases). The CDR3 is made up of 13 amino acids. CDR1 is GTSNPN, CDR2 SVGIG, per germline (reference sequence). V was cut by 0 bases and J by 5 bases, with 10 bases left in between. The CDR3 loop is CAWSVVQGYGYTF. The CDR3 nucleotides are TGTGCCTGGAGTGTTGTACAGGGTTATGGCTACACCTTC.

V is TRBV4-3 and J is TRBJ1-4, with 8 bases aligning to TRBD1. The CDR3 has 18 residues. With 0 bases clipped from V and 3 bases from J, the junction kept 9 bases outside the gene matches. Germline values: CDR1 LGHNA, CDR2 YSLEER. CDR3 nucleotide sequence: TGCGCCAGCAGCCAAGAAATGAACAGGGGGTTAGCTAATGAAAAACTGTTTTTT. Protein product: CASSQEMNRGLANEKLFF.

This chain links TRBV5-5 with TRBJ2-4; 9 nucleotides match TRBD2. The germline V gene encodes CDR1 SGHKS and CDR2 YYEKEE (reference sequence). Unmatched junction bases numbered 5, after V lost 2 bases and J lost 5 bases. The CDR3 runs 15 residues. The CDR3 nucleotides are TGTGCCAGCAGCTTAGGCGGGGGGGCCCAAAACATTCAGTACTTC. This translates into CASSLGGGAQNIQYF.

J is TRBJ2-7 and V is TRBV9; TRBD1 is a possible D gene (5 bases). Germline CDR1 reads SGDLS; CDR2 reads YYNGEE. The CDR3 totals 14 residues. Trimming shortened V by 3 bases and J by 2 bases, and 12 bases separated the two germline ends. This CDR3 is CASSGKDSTYEQYF. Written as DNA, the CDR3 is TGTGCCAGCAGCGGGAAAGACAGTACCTACGAGCAGTACTTC.

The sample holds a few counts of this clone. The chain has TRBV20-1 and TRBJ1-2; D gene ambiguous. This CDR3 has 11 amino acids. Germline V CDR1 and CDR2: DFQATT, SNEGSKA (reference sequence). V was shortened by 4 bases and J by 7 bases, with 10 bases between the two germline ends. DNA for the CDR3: TGCAGTGCTAAGGCCGGGGTTGGCTACACCTTC. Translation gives CSAKAGVGYTF.

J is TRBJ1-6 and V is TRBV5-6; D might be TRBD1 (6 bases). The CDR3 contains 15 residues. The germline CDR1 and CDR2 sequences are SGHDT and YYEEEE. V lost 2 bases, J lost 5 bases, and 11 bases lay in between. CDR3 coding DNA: TGTGCCAGCAGCTTTTGGGGGCTCGATAATTCACCCCTCCACTTT. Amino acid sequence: CASSFWGLDNSPLHF.

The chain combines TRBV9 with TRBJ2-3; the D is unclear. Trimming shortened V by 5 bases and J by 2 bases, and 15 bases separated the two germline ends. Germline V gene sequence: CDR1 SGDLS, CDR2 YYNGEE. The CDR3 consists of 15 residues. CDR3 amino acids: CASSLSPHPTDTQYF. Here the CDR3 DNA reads TGTGCCAGCAGTCTTAGCCCCCACCCCACAGATACGCAGTATTTT.

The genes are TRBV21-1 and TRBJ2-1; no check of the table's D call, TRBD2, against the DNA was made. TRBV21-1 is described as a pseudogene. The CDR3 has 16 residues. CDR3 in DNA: TGTGCCAGCAGCCCCCGGGGGCGGGGGGAGGGCAATGAGCAGTTCTTC. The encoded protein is CASSPRGRGEGNEQFF.

This CDR3 reads CASSRREPSTDTQYF. The DNA for the CDR3 is TGTGCCAGCAGTAGGCGGGAACCTAGCACAGATACGCAGTATTTT. The V and J genes are TRBV6-5 and TRBJ2-3; the D gene is possibly TRBD2 (6 bases). The ends were cut back, 5 bases at V and 0 bases at J, with 12 bases in the middle. The CDR3 extends over 15 amino acids. Germline CDR1 MNHEY, CDR2 SVGAGI.

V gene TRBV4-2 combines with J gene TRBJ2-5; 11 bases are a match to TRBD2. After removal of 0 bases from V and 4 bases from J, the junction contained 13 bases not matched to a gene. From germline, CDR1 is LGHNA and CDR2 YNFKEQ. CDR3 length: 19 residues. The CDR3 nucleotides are TGTGCCAGCAGCCAAGATTTACTAGCGGGGGACCCGAGGAGAGAGACCCAGTACTTC. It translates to CASSQDLLAGDPRRETQYF.

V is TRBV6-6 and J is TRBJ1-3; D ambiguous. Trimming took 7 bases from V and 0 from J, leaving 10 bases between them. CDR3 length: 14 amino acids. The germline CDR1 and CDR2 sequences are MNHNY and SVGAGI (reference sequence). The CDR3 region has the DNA TGTGCCAGCACGTTGAGTGGCTCTGGAAACACCATATATTTT. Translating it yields CASTLSGSGNTIYF.

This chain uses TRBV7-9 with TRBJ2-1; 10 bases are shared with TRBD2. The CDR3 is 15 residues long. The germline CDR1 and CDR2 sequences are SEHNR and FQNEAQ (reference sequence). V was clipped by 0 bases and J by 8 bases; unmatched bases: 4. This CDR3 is CASSLAASGGYEQFF. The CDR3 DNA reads TGTGCCAGCAGCTTAGCGGCTAGCGGGGGATATGAGCAGTTCTTC.

The CDR3, as DNA: TGCGCCAGCAGTGGGGCCACCGGGGAGCTGTTTTTT. Translated, it gives CASSGATGELFF. The chain combines TRBV4-3 with TRBJ2-2, with D perhaps matching TRBD1 (5 bases). The CDR3 contains 12 residues. V lost 6 bases and J lost 4, with 6 bases in between. The germline CDR1 and CDR2 sequences are LGHNA and YSLEER.

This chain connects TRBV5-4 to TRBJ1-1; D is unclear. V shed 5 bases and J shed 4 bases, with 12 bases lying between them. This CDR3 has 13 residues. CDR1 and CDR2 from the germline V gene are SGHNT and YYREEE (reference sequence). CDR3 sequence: CASSRRILTEAFF. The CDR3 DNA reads TGTGCCAGCAGTAGGAGAATCCTCACTGAAGCTTTCTTT.

Here the CDR3 reads CASSHQLATYEQYF. CDR3 DNA sequence: TGTGCCAGCAGCCACCAGCTAGCGACCTACGAGCAGTACTTC. J is TRBJ2-7 and V is TRBV7-8, with a tentative D call TRBD2 (6 bases). From germline, CDR1 is SGHVS and CDR2 FQNEAQ. V dropped 5 bases and J dropped 2 bases, with 13 bases sitting between them. The CDR3 consists of 14 residues.

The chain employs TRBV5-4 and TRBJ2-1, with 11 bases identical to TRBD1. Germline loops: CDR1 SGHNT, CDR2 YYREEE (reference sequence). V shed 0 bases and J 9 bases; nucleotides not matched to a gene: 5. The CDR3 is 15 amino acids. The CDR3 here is CASSLGDRGESEQFF. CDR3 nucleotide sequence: TGTGCCAGCAGCTTGGGGGACAGGGGGGAAAGTGAGCAGTTCTTC.

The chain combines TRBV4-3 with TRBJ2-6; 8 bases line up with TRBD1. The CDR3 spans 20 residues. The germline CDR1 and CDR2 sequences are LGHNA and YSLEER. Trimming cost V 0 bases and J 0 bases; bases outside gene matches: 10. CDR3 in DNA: TGCGCCAGCAGCCAAGATTTGCGGGGACAGGATTACTCTGGGGCCAACGTCCTGACTTTC. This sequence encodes CASSQDLRGQDYSGANVLTF.

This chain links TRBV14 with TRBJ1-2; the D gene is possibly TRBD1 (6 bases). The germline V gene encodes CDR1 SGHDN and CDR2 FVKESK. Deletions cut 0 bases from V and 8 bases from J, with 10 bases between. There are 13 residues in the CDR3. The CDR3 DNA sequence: TGTGCCAGCAGCCAAGATGGACAGTGGGGCTACACCTTC. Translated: CASSQDGQWGYTF. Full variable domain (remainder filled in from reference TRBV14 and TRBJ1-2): EAGVTQFPSHSVIEKGQTVTLRCDPISGHDNLYWYRRVMGKEIKFLLHFVKESKQDESGMPNNRFLAERTGGTYSTLKVQPAELEDSGVYFCASSQDGQWGYTFGSGTRLTVV.